The clone carrying this T cell receptor beta chain was recorded once. What it recognizes is unknown. Being one base from a much bigger clone, this may be a read error. CDR1 and CDR2 from the germline V gene are MNHEY and SVGAGI. CDR3 length: 16 residues. Next came a second PCR, run for about 6 to 12 cycles, which used a sample-barcoded 5' primer along with a J-beta primer mix. TCRdb reanalysed the 5' RACE reads using MiXCR and keeps one entry per CDR3 protein. The sample yields some 940,000 distinct CDR3 sequences, almost 30% seen once. This specimen comes from a study of blood T cells in healthy people across ages. Overall study findings and caveats: Across samples, TCR beta diversity tracked strongly with naive T cell percentage.

The sample was also linked to a second study, of T cells of mothers and their children. That paper notes: RNA that had been extracted went wholly into cDNA synthesis, at 1.5 ug per 15 ul. The yield was over 9 million TCR beta CDR3 reads from each mother and around 2.9 million from each child.

The sequenced sample was blood. The origin of this receptor is a middle-aged woman in good health. The J gene is TRBJ2-7, the V gene TRBV6-5, with D possibly matching TRBD1 (6 bases). The CDR3: CASRNSRQGRGYEQCF. The CDR3 DNA reads TGTGCCAGCAGAAATTCCCGGCAGGGGAGAGGGTACGAGCAGTGCTTC.